The 8 T cell receptor beta chains reported below all come from one sample, sequenced in a study of blood T cells in healthy people across ages. Sample-barcoded 5' priming and a J-beta primer mix drove a second PCR of roughly 7 to 11 cycles. TCRdb used MiXCR to reprocess the 5' RACE reads, holding one entry per CDR3 protein. In the table there are 600,000 to 1,000,000 distinct CDR3 sequences, roughly 50% of which are singletons. Source material: blood. These receptors came from a man aged 25-45 years in good health.

J is TRBJ2-1 and V is TRBV20-1; TRBD1 is a possible D gene (5 bases). The CDR3 is 11 amino acids. Germline V gives CDR1 DFQATT, CDR2 SNEGSKA (reference sequence). V dropped 6 bases and J dropped 10 bases, with 13 bases sitting between them. The CDR3 DNA sequence: TGCAGTGCCCCCACAGGCCAAGAGCAGTTCTTC. This gives the protein CSAPTGQEQFF.

The chain employs TRBV9 and TRBJ2-4, with 9 bases lining up with TRBD1. The last part of the DNA fits TRBJ2-7 better; the J call may be wrong. CDR1 and CDR2 from the germline V gene are SGDLS and YYNGEE. This CDR3 is 15 amino acids long. CDR3 region: CASSVGTGEVYEQYF. The CDR3, as DNA: TGTGCCAGCAGCGTAGGGACAGGGGAGGTTTACGAGCAGTACTTC.

This clonotype was recorded a few times. The chain joins TRBV7-8 to TRBJ1-6; tentative D call: TRBD1 (5 bases). Germline lookup yields CDR1 SGHVS and CDR2 FQNEAQ. Trimming cost V 1 base and J 9 bases, with 10 bases left between them. The CDR3 runs to 14 residues. The CDR3 loop reads CASSLVWGSSPLHF. The CDR3 region has the DNA TGTGCCAGCAGCTTAGTTTGGGGGAGTTCACCCCTCCACTTT.

The table lists this clonotype with a count of one. The chain couples TRBV7-3 to TRBJ2-1, with D possibly matching TRBD2 (5 bases). This CDR3 comprises 15 residues. V shed 5 bases and J shed 5 bases, with 16 bases lying between them. CDR1 SGHTA and CDR2 FQGTGA come from the germline V gene. DNA of the CDR3: TGTGCCAGCAGCCCAGTTGGGGTGGGAGACAATGAGCAGTTCTTC. Its protein is CASSPVGVGDNEQFF.

This chain joins TRBV10-3 and TRBJ2-7; 9 bases match TRBD1. Germline CDR1 ENHRY, CDR2 SYGVKD. This CDR3 has 16 residues. V shed 8 bases and J 1 base; nucleotides not matched to a gene: 12. CDR3 sequence reads: CAIPRSGTGSSYEQYF. The CDR3, as DNA: TGTGCCATCCCTCGTTCCGGGACAGGGTCGTCCTACGAGCAGTACTTC.

The chain is built from TRBV6-5 and TRBJ1-1, with TRBD1 matching over 8 bases. Germline loops: CDR1 MNHEY, CDR2 SVGAGI. This CDR3 contains 15 residues. V shed 6 bases and J 0 bases; nucleotides not matched to a gene: 6. This CDR3 reads CASSGPGQVNTEAFF. In DNA, the CDR3 is TGTGCCAGCAGCGGACCGGGACAGGTGAACACTGAAGCTTTCTTT.

This chain joins TRBV20-1 and TRBJ2-7, with 13 bases matching TRBD2. V dropped 8 bases and J dropped 3; count of bases not matched to a gene: 4. The length of the CDR3 is 13 residues. Germline loops: CDR1 DFQATT, CDR2 SNEGSKA (reference sequence). CDR3 coding DNA: TGCAGTCCCAGGACTAGCGGGAGCTACGAGCAGTACTTC. Translated, it gives CSPRTSGSYEQYF.

The chain has TRBV6-1 and TRBJ2-7; D gene uncertain. V dropped 2 bases and J dropped 10 bases, with 15 bases sitting between them. Germline assignment: CDR1 MNHNS and CDR2 SASEGT. This CDR3 contains 13 residues. DNA of the CDR3: TGTGCCAGCAGTGAATCCGCCCCCCCGCTACAGTACTTC. It specifies CASSESAPPLQYF.